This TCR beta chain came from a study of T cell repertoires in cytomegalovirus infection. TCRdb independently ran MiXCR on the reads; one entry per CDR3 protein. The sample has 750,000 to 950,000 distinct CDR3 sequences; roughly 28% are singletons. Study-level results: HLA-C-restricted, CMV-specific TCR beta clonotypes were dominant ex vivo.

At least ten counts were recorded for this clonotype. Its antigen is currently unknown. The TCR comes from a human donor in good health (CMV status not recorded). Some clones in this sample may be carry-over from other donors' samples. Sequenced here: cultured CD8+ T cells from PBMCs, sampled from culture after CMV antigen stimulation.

DNA of the CDR3: TGTGCCAGCAGCTTAAAGTTAACCGCCAATCAGCCCCAGCATTTT. It yields the protein CASSLKLTANQPQHF. The V and J genes are TRBV7-8 and TRBJ1-5, with unresolved D. The V and J ends lost 2 bases and 3 bases respectively, with 11 bases between them. CDR1 and CDR2 from the germline V gene are SGHVS and FQNEAQ. This CDR3 spans 15 amino acids.